The clone carrying this T cell receptor (beta chain) was counted between two and nine times. Its antigen remains unknown. CDR1 and CDR2 (germline): SGHVS, FNYEAQ. The CDR3 totals 15 residues. With 1 base clipped from V and 5 bases from J, the junction kept 2 bases outside the gene matches. These data belong to a study of T cell repertoires in cytomegalovirus infection. One entry per CDR3 protein, called by TCRdb with MiXCR from the reads. Of 900,000 to 950,000 distinct CDR3 sequences listed, approximately 31% are singletons. This receptor was obtained from a human donor in good health (CMV status not recorded). Some clones in this sample may be carry-over from other donors' samples. Sequences were derived from cultured CD8+ T cells from PBMCs, sampled from culture after CMV antigen stimulation. This rearrangement joins TRBV7-6 to TRBJ1-5, with 10 bases fitting TRBD1. The DNA for the CDR3 is TGTGCCAGCAGCTTAGGGGACAGGGGTGATCAGCCCCAGCATTTT. Its protein is CASSLGDRGDQPQHF.